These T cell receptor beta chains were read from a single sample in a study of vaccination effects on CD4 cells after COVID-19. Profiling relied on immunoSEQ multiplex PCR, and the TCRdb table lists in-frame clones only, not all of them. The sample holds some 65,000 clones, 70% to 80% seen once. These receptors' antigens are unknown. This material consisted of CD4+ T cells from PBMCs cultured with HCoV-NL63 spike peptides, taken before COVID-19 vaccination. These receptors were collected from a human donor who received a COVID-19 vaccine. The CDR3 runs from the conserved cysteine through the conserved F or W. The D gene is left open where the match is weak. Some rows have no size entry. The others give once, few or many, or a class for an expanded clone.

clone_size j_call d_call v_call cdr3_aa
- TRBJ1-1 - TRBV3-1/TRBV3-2 CASSPSGPITEAFF
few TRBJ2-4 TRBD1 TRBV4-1 CASSSGPFGQVDIQYF
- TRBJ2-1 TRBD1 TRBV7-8 CASSPRTGDEQFF
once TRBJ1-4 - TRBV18 CASSGTTNEKLFF
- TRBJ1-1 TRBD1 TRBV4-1 CASSHYDRGAEAFF
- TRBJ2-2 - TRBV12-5 CASGLYENTGELFF
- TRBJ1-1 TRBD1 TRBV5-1 CASSQTGGQNTEAFF
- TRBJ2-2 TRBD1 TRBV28 CASSSLGQTGELFF
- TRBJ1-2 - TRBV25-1 CASSEAPNNYGYTF
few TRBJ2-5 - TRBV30 CAWSFGTKEETQYF
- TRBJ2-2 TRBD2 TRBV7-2 CASSLGSSGGNGELFF
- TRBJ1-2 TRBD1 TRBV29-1 CSVESTGFGYGYTF
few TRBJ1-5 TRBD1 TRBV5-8 CASSQAPGQGNQPQHF
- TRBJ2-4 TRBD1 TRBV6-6 CASRSNDRGKNIQYF
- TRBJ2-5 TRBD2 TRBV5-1 CASSPGTSGGETQYF
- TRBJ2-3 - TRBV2 CASSEGATSTDTQYF
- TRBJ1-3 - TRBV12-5 CASGLVLGRNTIYF
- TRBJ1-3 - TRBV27 CASSLLGIPGNTIYF
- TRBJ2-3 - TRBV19 CASSPGHTDTQYF
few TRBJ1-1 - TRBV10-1 CASSPRTETEAFF
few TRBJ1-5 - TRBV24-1 CATSRDSNQPQHF
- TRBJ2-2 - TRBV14 CASSHGLLNTGELFF
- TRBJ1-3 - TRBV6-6 CASSIQGTGNTIYF
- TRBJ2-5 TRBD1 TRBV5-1 CASSRTGIAETQYF
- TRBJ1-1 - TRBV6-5 CASSFRRMKNTEAFF
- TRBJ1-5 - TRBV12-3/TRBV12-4 CASSLTNNQPQHF
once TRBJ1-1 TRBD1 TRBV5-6 CASSLAGTGLGAFF